The T cell receptor (beta chain) described here comes from a study of T cells in Graves' hyperthyroidism and ophthalmopathy. V gave up 3 bases and J gave up 2 bases, with 19 bases separating them. The CDR3 has 17 amino acids. Germline V lookup: CDR1 SGHRS, CDR2 YFSETQ. Researchers took RNA transcripts and amplified the TCR beta CDR3 regions from them. HTBI primers were employed in a first-round RT-PCR of the TCR CDR3. TCRdb re-called the multiplex PCR reads with MiXCR, one entry per CDR3 protein. The sample lists around 480,000 distinct CDR3 sequences, around 15% occurring once. The V gene is TRBV5-1, the J gene TRBJ2-3; possibly TRBD1 for D (6 bases). The sequenced material came from blood. The clonotype originates from a woman under 30 with Graves' hyperthyroidism. The CDR3 loop reads CASSWASDTGTTDTQYF. The DNA of the CDR3 is TGCGCCAGCAGCTGGGCAAGCGATACAGGGACCACAGATACGCAGTATTTT.